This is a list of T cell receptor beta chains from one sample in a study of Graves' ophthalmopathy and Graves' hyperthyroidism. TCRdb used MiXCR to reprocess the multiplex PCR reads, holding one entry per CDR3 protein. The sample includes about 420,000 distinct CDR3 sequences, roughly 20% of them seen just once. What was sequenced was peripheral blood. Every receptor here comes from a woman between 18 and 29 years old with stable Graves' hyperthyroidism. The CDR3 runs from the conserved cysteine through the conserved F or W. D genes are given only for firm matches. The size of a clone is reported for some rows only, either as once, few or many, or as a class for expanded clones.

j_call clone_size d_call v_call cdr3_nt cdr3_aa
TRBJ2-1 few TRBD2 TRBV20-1 TGCAGTGCTAGAGCTATTCTAGCGGGAGTAAAAAATGAGCAGTTCTTC CSARAILAGVKNEQFF
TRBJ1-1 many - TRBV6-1 TGTGCCAGCAGGCCCCCGGCGGACACTGAAGCTTTCTTT CASRPPADTEAFF
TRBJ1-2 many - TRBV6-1 TGTGCCAGCACCATGGGAATCTATGGCTACACCTTC CASTMGIYGYTF
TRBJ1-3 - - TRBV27 TGTGCCAGCAGTACAACAGGGTCTGGAAACACCATATATTTT CASSTTGSGNTIYF
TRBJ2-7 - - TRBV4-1 TGCGCCAGCAGCCCCTTCGGCACAGGGTTCGAGCAGTACTTC CASSPFGTGFEQYF
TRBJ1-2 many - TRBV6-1 TGTGCCAGCAGTGAGGCCTCAGGGTACCTATTTGGCTACACCTTC CASSEASGYLFGYTF
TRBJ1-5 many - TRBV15 TGTGCCACCAGCAGAGGGGGGGGCCCCTATCAGCCCCAGCATTTT CATSRGGGPYQPQHF
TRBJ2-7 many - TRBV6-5 TGTGCCAGCAGTTACAGGGCGACCCCATACTACGAGCAGTACTTC CASSYRATPYYEQYF
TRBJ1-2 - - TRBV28 TGTGCCGCGAAAAAGCCGGGGAACTATGGCTACACCTTC CAAKKPGNYGYTF
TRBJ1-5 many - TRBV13 TGTGCCAGCAGCTTAGAGAATCAGCCCCAGCATTTT CASSLENQPQHF